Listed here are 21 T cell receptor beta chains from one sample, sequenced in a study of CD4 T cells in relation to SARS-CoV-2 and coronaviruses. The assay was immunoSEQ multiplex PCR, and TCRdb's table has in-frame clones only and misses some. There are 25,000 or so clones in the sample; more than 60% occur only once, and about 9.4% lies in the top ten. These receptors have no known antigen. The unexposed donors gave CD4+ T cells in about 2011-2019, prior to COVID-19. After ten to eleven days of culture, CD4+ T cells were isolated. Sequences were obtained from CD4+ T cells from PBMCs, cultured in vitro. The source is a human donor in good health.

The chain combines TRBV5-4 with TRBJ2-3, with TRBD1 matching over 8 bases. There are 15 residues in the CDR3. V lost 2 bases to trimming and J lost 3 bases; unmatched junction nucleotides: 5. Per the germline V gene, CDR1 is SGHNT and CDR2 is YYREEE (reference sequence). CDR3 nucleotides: TGTGCCAGCAGCTTCCGGGACAGGCAAACAGATACGCAGTATTTT. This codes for CASSFRDRQTDTQYF.

DNA of the CDR3: TGTGCCAGTAGTCCTACTAGCGGGGTCACAGATACGCAGTATTTT. This translates into CASSPTSGVTDTQYF. The chain employs TRBV19 and TRBJ2-3, with 10 bases lining up with TRBD2. After removal of 5 bases from V and 2 bases from J, the junction contained 4 bases not matched to a gene. This CDR3 is 15 amino acids long. CDR1 and CDR2 from the germline V gene are LNHDA and SQIVND (reference sequence). Together with reference TRBV19 and TRBJ2-3, the CDR3 gives the full variable domain: DGGITQSPKYLFRKEGQNVTLSCEQNLNHDAMYWYRQDPGQGLRLIYYSQIVNDFQKGDIAEGYSVSREKKESFPLTVTSAQKNPTAFYLCASSPTSGVTDTQYFGPGTRLTVL.

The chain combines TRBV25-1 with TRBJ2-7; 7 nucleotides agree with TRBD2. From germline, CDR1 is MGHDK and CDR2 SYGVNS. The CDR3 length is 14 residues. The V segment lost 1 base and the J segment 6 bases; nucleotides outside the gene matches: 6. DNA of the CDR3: TGTGCCAGCAGTGAATGGGATAGCGGGCCCGAGCAGTACTTC. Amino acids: CASSEWDSGPEQYF.

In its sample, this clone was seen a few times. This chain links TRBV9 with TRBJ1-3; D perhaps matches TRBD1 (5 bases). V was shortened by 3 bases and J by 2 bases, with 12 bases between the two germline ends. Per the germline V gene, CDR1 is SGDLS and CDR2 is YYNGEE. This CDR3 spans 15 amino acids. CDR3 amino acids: CASSGNRQPGNTIYF. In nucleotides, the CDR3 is TGTGCCAGCAGCGGTAACCGACAGCCTGGAAACACCATATATTTT.

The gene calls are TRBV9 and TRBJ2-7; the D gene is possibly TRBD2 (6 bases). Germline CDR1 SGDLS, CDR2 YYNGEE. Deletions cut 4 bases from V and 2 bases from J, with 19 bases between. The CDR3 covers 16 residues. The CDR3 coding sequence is TGTGCCAGCAGCCTCACGGGAGCGACCTCCACCTACGAGCAGTACTTC. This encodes CASSLTGATSTYEQYF.

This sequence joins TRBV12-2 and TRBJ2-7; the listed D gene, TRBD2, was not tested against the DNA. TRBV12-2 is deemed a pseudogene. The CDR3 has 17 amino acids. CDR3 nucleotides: TGTGCAAGTCGCTTAGAGGCCTGTCCTAGCGGGAGCTACGAGCAGTACTTC. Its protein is CASRLEACPSGSYEQYF.

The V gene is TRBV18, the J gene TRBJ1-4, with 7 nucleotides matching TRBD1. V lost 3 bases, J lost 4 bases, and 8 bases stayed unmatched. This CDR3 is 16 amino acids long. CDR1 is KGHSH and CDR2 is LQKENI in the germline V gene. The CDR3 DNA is TGTGCCAGCTCACCTCGTCCGGGACAGAGTAATGAAAAACTGTTTTTT. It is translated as CASSPRPGQSNEKLFF.

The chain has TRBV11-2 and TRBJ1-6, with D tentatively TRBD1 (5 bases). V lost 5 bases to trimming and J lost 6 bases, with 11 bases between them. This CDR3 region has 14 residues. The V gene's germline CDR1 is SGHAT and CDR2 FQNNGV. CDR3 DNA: TGTGCCAGCAGCCGTGGGGGTGGTAATTCACCCCTCCACTTT. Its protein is CASSRGGGNSPLHF.

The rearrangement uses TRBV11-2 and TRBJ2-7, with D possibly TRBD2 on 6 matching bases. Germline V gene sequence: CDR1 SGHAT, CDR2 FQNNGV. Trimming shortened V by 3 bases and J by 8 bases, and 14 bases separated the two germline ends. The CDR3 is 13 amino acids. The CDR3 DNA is TGTGCCAGCAGCTTTCGACTAGAAAGGAAGCAGTACTTC. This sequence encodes CASSFRLERKQYF.

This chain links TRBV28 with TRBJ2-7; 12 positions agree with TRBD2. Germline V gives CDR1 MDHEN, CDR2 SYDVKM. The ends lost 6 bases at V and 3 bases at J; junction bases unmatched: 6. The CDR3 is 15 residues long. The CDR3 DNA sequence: TGTGCCAGCAGGCCGACTAGCGGGGGAGTCTACGAGCAGTACTTC. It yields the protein CASRPTSGGVYEQYF. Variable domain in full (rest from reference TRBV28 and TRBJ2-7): DVKVTQSSRYLVKRTGEKVFLECVQDMDHENMFWYRQDPGLGLRLIYFSYDVKMKEKGDIPEGYSVSREKKERFSLILESASTNQTSMYLCASRPTSGGVYEQYFGPGTRLTVT.

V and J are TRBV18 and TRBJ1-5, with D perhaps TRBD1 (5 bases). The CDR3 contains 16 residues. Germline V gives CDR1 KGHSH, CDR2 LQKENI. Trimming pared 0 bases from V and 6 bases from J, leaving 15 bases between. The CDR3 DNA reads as TGTGCCAGCTCACCACCCGGCGGGGCTCGGGGTCAGCCCCAGCATTTT. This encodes CASSPPGGARGQPQHF.

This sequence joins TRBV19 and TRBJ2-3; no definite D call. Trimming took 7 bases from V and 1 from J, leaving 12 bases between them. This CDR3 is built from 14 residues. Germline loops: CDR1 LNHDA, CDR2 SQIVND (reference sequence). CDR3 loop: CASTALSGTDTQYF. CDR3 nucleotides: TGTGCCAGTACGGCACTATCCGGCACAGATACGCAGTATTTT. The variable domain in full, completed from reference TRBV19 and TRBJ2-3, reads DGGITQSPKYLFRKEGQNVTLSCEQNLNHDAMYWYRQDPGQGLRLIYYSQIVNDFQKGDIAEGYSVSREKKESFPLTVTSAQKNPTAFYLCASTALSGTDTQYFGPGTRLTVL.

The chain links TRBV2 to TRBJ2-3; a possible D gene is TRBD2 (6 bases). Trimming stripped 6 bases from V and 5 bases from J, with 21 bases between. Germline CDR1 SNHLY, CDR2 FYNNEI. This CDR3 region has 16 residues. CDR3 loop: CASRRDSTTAGDTQYF. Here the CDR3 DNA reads TGTGCCAGCAGGAGGGACTCGACCACTGCAGGAGATACGCAGTATTTT.

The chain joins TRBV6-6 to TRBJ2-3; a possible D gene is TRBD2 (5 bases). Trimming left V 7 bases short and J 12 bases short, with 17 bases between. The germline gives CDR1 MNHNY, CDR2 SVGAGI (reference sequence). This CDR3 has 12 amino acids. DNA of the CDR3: TGTGCCAGCAAAACCCGGGGTTTCGTCCAGTATTTT. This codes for CASKTRGFVQYF.

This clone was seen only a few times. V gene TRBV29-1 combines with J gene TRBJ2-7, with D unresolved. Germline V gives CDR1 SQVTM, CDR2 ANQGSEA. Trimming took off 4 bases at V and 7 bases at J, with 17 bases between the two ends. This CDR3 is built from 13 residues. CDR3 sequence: CSVVRSGAGEQYF. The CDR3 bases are TGCAGCGTTGTGAGGTCAGGAGCTGGGGAGCAGTACTTC.

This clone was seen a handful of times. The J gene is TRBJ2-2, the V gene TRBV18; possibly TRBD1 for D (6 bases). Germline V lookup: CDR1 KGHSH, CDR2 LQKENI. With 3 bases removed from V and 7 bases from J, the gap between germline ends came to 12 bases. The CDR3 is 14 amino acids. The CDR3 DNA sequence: TGTGCCAGCTCACCCTACAGGGTTGACGGGGAGCTGTTTTTT. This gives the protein CASSPYRVDGELFF.

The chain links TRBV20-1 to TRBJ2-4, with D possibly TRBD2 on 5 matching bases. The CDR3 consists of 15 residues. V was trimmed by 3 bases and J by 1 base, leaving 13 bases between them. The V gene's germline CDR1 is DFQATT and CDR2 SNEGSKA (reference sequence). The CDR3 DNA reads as TGCAGTGCTAGTTCGGGGAAAGGGGCCAAAAACATTCAGTACTTC. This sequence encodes CSASSGKGAKNIQYF.

The CDR3 nucleotides read TGTGCCAGCAGCCGTACAGGGAGAAGCGACGAGCAGTACTTC. It specifies CASSRTGRSDEQYF. The V and J genes are TRBV11-2 and TRBJ2-7, with a weak D call TRBD1 (6 bases). The CDR3 loop spans 14 amino acids. Per the germline V gene, CDR1 is SGHAT and CDR2 is FQNNGV. The V end lost 5 bases, the J end lost 5 bases, and 16 bases lay between the germline ends.

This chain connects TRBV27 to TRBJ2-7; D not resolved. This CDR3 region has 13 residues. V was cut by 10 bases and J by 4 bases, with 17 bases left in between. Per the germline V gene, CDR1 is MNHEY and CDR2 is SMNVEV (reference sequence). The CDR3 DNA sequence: TGTGCCACCCTCCACCCCACGAGTTACGAGCAGTACTTC. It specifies CATLHPTSYEQYF.

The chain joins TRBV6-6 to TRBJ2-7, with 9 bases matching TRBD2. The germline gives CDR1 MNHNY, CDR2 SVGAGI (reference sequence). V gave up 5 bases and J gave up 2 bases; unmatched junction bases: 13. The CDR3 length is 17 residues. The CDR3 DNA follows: TGTGCCAGCAGTCCCATTTCGAGCGGGAGGCCCACCTACGAGCAGTACTTC. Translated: CASSPISSGRPTYEQYF.

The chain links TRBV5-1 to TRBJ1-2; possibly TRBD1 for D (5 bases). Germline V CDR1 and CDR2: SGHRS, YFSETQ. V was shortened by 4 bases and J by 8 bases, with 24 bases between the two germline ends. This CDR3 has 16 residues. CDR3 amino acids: CASSPNLRQTSDGYTF. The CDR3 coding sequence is TGCGCCAGCAGCCCAAACCTAAGACAGACGTCGGACGGCTACACCTTC.